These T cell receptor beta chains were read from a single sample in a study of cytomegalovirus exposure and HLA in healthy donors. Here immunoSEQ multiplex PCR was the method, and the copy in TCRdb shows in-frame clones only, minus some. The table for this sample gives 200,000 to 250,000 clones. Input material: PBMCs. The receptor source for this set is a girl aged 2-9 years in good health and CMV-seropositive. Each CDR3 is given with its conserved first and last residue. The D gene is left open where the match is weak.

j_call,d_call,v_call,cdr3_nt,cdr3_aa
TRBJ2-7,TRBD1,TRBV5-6,TGTGCCAGTAACCGGGACAGGGCCGCCTACGAGCAGTACTTC,CASNRDRAAYEQYF
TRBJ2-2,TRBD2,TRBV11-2,TGTGCCAGCAGCTTAGGACTAGCGGGGGGACTGGGCACCGGGGAGCTGTTTTTT,CASSLGLAGGLGTGELFF
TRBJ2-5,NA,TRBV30,TGTGCCTGGGGCGTCAGGGTAGAACAAGAGACCCAGTACTTC,CAWGVRVEQETQYF
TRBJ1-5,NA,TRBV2,TGTGCCAGCAGTGAAATTGCGGAACCCCAGCATTTT,CASSEIAEPQHF
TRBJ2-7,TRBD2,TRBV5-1,TGCGCCAGCAGCCATAGACTAGCTACCTACGAGCAGTACTTC,CASSHRLATYEQYF
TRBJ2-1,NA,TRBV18,TGTGCCAGCTCACCACCAAGCGGGTTATACAATGAGCAGTTCTTC,CASSPPSGLYNEQFF
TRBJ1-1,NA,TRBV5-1,TGCGCCAGCAGCTTGGTCGGGATGAACACTGAAGCTTTCTTT,CASSLVGMNTEAFF
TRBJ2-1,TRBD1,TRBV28,TGTGCCAGCAGCCAAGGACAGGGTTACAATGAGCAGTTCTTC,CASSQGQGYNEQFF
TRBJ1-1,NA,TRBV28,TGTGCCAGCAGTTTATGGGGCGCTGAAGCTTTCTTT,CASSLWGAEAFF
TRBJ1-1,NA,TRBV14,TGTGCCAGCAGCCAATCAAACACTGAAGCTTTCTTT,CASSQSNTEAFF
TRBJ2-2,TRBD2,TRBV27,TGTGCCAGCAGTCCCAGACTAGCGGGGGTCACCGGGGAGCTGTTTTTT,CASSPRLAGVTGELFF
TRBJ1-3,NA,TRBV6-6,TGTGCCAGCTGCAGGGGACAAGAGTCTGGAAACACCATATATTTT,CASCRGQESGNTIYF
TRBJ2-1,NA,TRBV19,TGTGCCAGTAGCCTGGGCGGGGACTACAATGAGCAGTTCTTC,CASSLGGDYNEQFF
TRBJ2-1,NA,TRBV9,TGTGCCAGCAGCGTAGGAGGGGTAGTGGAGGGTAATGAGCAGTTCTTC,CASSVGGVVEGNEQFF
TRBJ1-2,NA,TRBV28,TGTGCCAGCAGCTCGGAAGGGGATCACGTTGCCTACACCTTC,CASSSEGDHVAYTF
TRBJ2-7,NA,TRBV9,TGTGCCAGCAGCGTAGATGTGGTGAGTTCCTACGAGCAGTACTTC,CASSVDVVSSYEQYF
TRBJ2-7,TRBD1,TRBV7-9,TGTGCCAGCAGCTTAGAAACAGGGGGTATTTACGAGCAGTACTTC,CASSLETGGIYEQYF
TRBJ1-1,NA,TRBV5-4,TGTGCCAGCAGCTTGGCCGGGGTCCCGAACACTGAAGCTTTCTTT,CASSLAGVPNTEAFF
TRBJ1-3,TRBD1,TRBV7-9,TGTGCCAGCAGCCCCCCAGGGGGTAGGTCTGGAAACACCATATATTTT,CASSPPGGRSGNTIYF
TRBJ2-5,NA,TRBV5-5,TGTGCCAGCAGCTTCGCGTCCCTTGTTTTGTTGGGGCCAGGCCAAGAGACCCAGTACTTC,CASSFASLVLLGPGQETQYF
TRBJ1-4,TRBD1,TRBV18,TGTGCCAGCTCACCGGGACAGGATGGAAGGAAAAAACTGTTTTTT,CASSPGQDGRKKLFF
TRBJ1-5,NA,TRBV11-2,TGTGCCAGCAGCCCACTAGGGGGTAGCAATCAGCCCCAGCATTTT,CASSPLGGSNQPQHF
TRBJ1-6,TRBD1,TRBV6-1,TGTGCCAGCAGTGACGGGACAGGGGGCTGGGATTCACCCCTCCACTTT,CASSDGTGGWDSPLHF
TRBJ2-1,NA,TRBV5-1,TGCGCCAGCAGCTCGGGGGTCAGCTCCTACAATGAGCAGTTCTTC,CASSSGVSSYNEQFF
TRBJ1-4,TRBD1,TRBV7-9,TGTGCCAGCAGCATGACAGGGGAAATTTGGACTAATGAAAAACTGTTTTTT,CASSMTGEIWTNEKLFF
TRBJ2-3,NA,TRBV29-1,TGCAGCGTTGGGCTAGACGGAGATACGCAGTATTTT,CSVGLDGDTQYF
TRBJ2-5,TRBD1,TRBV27,TGTGCCAGCAGTTTTACGACCCGGTCCACAGGGGGCTTCCAAGAGACCCAGTACTTC,CASSFTTRSTGGFQETQYF